This passage covers 16 T cell receptor beta chains from one sample sequenced in a study of CXCR3-negative and CXCR3-positive naive CD8 T cells. Carrying UMI labels, the TRB cDNA libraries were prepared through 5' RACE. TCRdb processed the 5' RACE reads again and assigns one entry to each CDR3 protein, with no DNA. This sample's clone table lists roughly 6,600 distinct CDR3 sequences. Study results and limitations: CXCR3-positive naive cells had more hydrophobic TRB CDR3s than CXCR3-negative naive cells.

Antigens of these TCRs are unknown. The sequenced sample was naive CXCR3+ CD8+ T cells from blood. Subset specified: CD45RO-CCR7+CD27+CD95- naive CD8+ T cells expressing CXCR3 (TNR3+). These receptors all stem from a human donor in good health. Some clones in this sample may be carry-over from other donors' samples.

This sequence joins TRBV20-1 and TRBJ2-7; TCRdb names TRBD2, which stays unverified in the absence of DNA. This CDR3 has 15 residues. Germline values: CDR1 DFQATT, CDR2 SNEGSKA (reference sequence). CDR3 residues: CSATQLSGGSYEQYF.

By frequency, this clonotype is medium-sized. The chain uses TRBV2 and TRBJ2-7; as DNA is missing, the TRBD1 call by TCRdb cannot be tested. The CDR3 has 14 amino acids. CDR1 and CDR2 from the germline V gene are SNHLY and FYNNEI. The CDR3 is CASSETGEGAEQYF. The variable domain in full, completed from reference TRBV2 and TRBJ2-7, reads EPEVTQTPSHQVTQMGQEVILRCVPISNHLYFYWYRQILGQKVEFLVSFYNNEISEKSEIFDDQFSVERPDGSNFTLKIRSTKLEDSAMYFCASSETGEGAEQYFGPGTRLTVT.

By frequency, this clonotype is medium-sized. The chain has TRBV29-1 and TRBJ1-1; lacking DNA, the TRBD1 call made by TCRdb goes unchecked. CDR3 length equals 12 residues. Germline V CDR1 and CDR2: SQVTM, ANQGSEA. CDR3 region: CSVGRTGTEAFF.

The rearrangement links TRBV11-2 to TRBJ2-3. Germline lookup yields CDR1 SGHAT and CDR2 FQNNGV. This CDR3 is built from 12 residues. The CDR3 loop is CASRTSSDTQYF.

This clonotype is identified as medium-sized from frequency. The rearrangement uses TRBV15 and TRBJ2-3. The CDR3 has 13 residues. CDR1 and CDR2 from the germline V gene are LNHNV and YYDKDF (reference sequence). The CDR3: CATSRAWTDTQYF.

The CDR3 loop is CASSPPGLGYEQYF. This chain links TRBV3-1 with TRBJ2-7; the D call of TRBD2 rests on TCRdb alone, since no DNA is present to check it. The CDR3 spans 14 residues. Germline CDR1 reads LGHDT; CDR2 reads YNNKEL (reference sequence).

The chain carries TRBV12-3 or TRBV12-4 and TRBJ2-5; TCRdb designates TRBD1, a call that cannot be tested without DNA. This CDR3 is 14 amino acids long. This CDR3 is CASSFRTAEETQYF.

By frequency, this clonotype registers medium-sized. The chain is built from TRBV9 and TRBJ2-5; TCRdb picks TRBD1, but there is no DNA to check that call. The CDR3 runs to 16 residues. Germline lookup yields CDR1 SGDLS and CDR2 YYNGEE. CDR3 residues: CASSVEGATDQETQYF.

This clonotype counts as medium-sized by frequency. This chain joins TRBV29-1 and TRBJ2-3; TCRdb's D gene call, TRBD2, goes unchecked for lack of DNA. Germline CDR1 SQVTM, CDR2 ANQGSEA. The CDR3 contains 14 residues. Here the CDR3 reads CSVVAEGRTDTQYF.

This clonotype counts as medium-sized by frequency. The chain carries TRBV5-1 and TRBJ2-1; lacking DNA, the TRBD2 call made by TCRdb goes unchecked. Germline CDR1 reads SGHRS; CDR2 reads YFSETQ. The CDR3 runs to 13 residues. This CDR3 reads CASSTDYGNEQFF.

The genes are TRBV19 and TRBJ1-1; TCRdb picks TRBD1, but there is no DNA to check that call. Germline V gives CDR1 LNHDA, CDR2 SQIVND (reference sequence). The CDR3 is 16 amino acids. CDR3: CASSIGLRAERTEAFF.

This clonotype ranks as medium-sized in terms of frequency. The chain employs TRBV7-8 and TRBJ2-2; as DNA is missing, the TRBD2 call by TCRdb cannot be tested. The CDR3 consists of 18 residues. Germline CDR1 reads SGHVS; CDR2 reads FQNEAQ. CDR3 loop: CASSVPLVGGRANGELFF.

Frequency places this clonotype as medium-sized (0.01 to 0.1%). The chain recombines TRBV2 with TRBJ2-2; the D call from TCRdb, TRBD1, cannot be confirmed without DNA. The length of the CDR3 is 15 residues. Germline V CDR1 and CDR2: SNHLY, FYNNEI. The CDR3 spells CASRSGTANTGELFF.

The chain has TRBV20-1 and TRBJ2-1; TCRdb outputs TRBD2, but without DNA this stays unchecked. The V gene's germline CDR1 is DFQATT and CDR2 SNEGSKA (reference sequence). The CDR3 contains 11 residues. The CDR3 sequence is CSASGLFEQFF.

Measured by frequency, this clonotype is medium-sized. The genes are TRBV7-9 and TRBJ2-1; TCRdb reports TRBD2, a call that lacks DNA to check it against. There are 15 residues in the CDR3. Germline V gene data show CDR1 as SEHNR and CDR2 as FQNEAQ (reference sequence). The CDR3 spells CASSLTSGTVDEQFF.

Its frequency marks this clonotype as medium-sized. The chain has TRBV15 and TRBJ2-1; the TRBD2 assignment by TCRdb is unverifiable without DNA. The CDR3 contains 16 residues. Germline V lookup: CDR1 LNHNV, CDR2 YYDKDF (reference sequence). CDR3 protein: CATSRPLAGGPNEQFF.